This TCR beta chain was documented in a study of identical twins. Per germline, CDR1 SQVTM and CDR2 ANQGSEA. With V trimmed by 0 bases and J by 5 bases, 14 bases remained unmatched. This CDR3 has 17 residues. This clonotype appeared many times. Its antigen remains unidentified. TCRdb redid the calling of the 5' RACE reads with MiXCR, one entry per CDR3 protein. The sample contains about 690,000 distinct CDR3 sequences, 5.5% to 7.5% of which appear only once. Findings and limits, study-wide: For out-of-frame beta sequences, excess twin sharing was weaker.

The source is a man younger than 30 in good health. Sequencing was carried out using naive T cells sorted from blood. The chain uses TRBV29-1 and TRBJ2-3; 7 bases align to TRBD2. The CDR3 reads CSVEESPQRDEKDTQYF. The CDR3 DNA reads as TGCAGCGTTGAAGAATCCCCCCAGCGGGATGAGAAAGATACGCAGTATTTT.